The 13 T cell receptor beta chains below were found in one sample sequenced in a study of blood T cells in healthy people across ages. The authors ran a second PCR of about 7 to 12 cycles using a sample-barcoded 5' primer and a J-beta primer mix. TCRdb fed the 5' RACE reads into MiXCR, producing one record per CDR3 protein. This sample yields approximately 850,000 distinct CDR3 sequences, of which nearly 60% are seen a single time; approximately 20% belongs to the top ten. The specimen was blood. These receptors came from a man aged 25-45 years in good health.

V gene TRBV4-3 combines with J gene TRBJ2-3, with 7 bases aligning to TRBD1. The CDR3 loop spans 17 amino acids. Germline loops: CDR1 LGHNA, CDR2 YSLEER. The trim removed 2 bases at V and 1 base at J, leaving 9 bases unmatched. The CDR3: CASSQPSGTARTDTQYF. CDR3 in DNA: TGCGCCAGCAGCCAACCATCGGGGACAGCACGCACAGATACGCAGTATTTT.

CDR3 protein: CSASRTTNEKLFF. Written as DNA, the CDR3 is TGCAGTGCTAGTAGGACAACTAATGAAAAACTGTTTTTT. The chain has TRBV20-1 and TRBJ1-4; D is ambiguous. The germline CDR1 and CDR2 sequences are DFQATT and SNEGSKA (reference sequence). This CDR3 spans 13 amino acids. V was trimmed by 3 bases and J by 0 bases, leaving 5 bases between them.

Concerning this clonotype itself: A read error may produce the germline difference seen at one junction end. This rearrangement joins TRBV20-1 to TRBJ2-5; 7 nucleotides agree with TRBD1. There are 17 residues in the CDR3. Looked up from germline, CDR1 is DFQATT and CDR2 is SNEGSKA (reference sequence). The CDR3 sequence: CSASDYRDSGYQETQHF. For the CDR3, the DNA is TGCAGTGCTAGCGATTATAGGGACAGTGGGTACCAAGAGACCCAGCACTTC.

The chain is built from TRBV29-1 and TRBJ2-5; the match to TRBD2 covers 7 bases. The J call may be in error: the DNA end matches TRBJ2-7 better. The CDR3 consists of 17 residues. Germline loops: CDR1 SQVTM, CDR2 ANQGSEA. The CDR3 DNA reads TGCAGCGTTGAAGACCGTCGTGAAGGACTAGGACGGAACGAGCAGTACTTC. Its protein product is CSVEDRREGLGRNEQYF.

This sequence joins TRBV5-1 and TRBJ2-5; D remains unclear. There are 14 residues in the CDR3. V lost 1 base and J 0 bases, leaving 7 bases between the germline ends. Germline V gives CDR1 SGHRS, CDR2 YFSETQ. CDR3 amino acids: CASSLTRNQETQYF. Written as DNA, the CDR3 is TGCGCCAGCAGCTTGACGAGGAACCAAGAGACCCAGTACTTC.

The rearrangement links TRBV11-1 to TRBJ2-1; no definite D call. CDR3 length: 16 residues. Trimming took 2 bases from V and 5 from J, leaving 16 bases between them. Per the germline V gene, CDR1 is SGHAT and CDR2 is FQDESV (reference sequence). CDR3 DNA sequence: TGTGCCAGCAGCTTAAGATACGGCAGTCCGAACAATGAGCAGTTCTTC. Its translation: CASSLRYGSPNNEQFF.

The V call is TRBV29-1, the J call TRBJ1-5, with D maybe TRBD1 (5 bases). The germline V and J ends were trimmed by 4 bases and 4 bases, with 8 bases remaining between them. The CDR3 has 12 amino acids. Per the germline V gene, CDR1 is SQVTM and CDR2 is ANQGSEA. CDR3 sequence: CSVGGINQPQHF. DNA of the CDR3: TGCAGCGTTGGGGGGATAAATCAGCCCCAGCATTTT.

The chain carries TRBV7-2 and TRBJ2-7, with 7 bases matching TRBD2. Losses at the gene ends were 3 bases for V and 3 bases for J; bases not matched to a gene: 11. The V gene's germline CDR1 is SGHTA and CDR2 FQGNSA. The CDR3 is made up of 16 amino acids. The CDR3 bases are TGTGCCAGCAGCTTGGGCCTCCGGGAGGATGGCTACGAGCAGTACTTC. It codes for CASSLGLREDGYEQYF.

V gene TRBV20-1 combines with J gene TRBJ2-7, with 7 bases aligning to TRBD2. Trimming removed 1 base from V and 2 bases from J; junction bases left unmatched: 8. CDR1 is DFQATT and CDR2 is SNEGSKA in the germline V gene (reference sequence). CDR3 length equals 15 residues. This CDR3 reads CSARGVGGQTYEQYF. CDR3 DNA sequence: TGCAGTGCTAGAGGCGTGGGAGGGCAAACCTACGAGCAGTACTTC.

The J gene is TRBJ2-1, the V gene TRBV27; D is possibly TRBD1 (6 bases). The CDR3 spans 13 residues. Looked up from germline, CDR1 is MNHEY and CDR2 is SMNVEV (reference sequence). V lost 0 bases and J 7 bases, leaving 7 bases between the germline ends. CDR3 amino acids: CASSLSGQNEQFF. Written as DNA, the CDR3 is TGTGCCAGCAGTTTATCCGGACAGAATGAGCAGTTCTTC.

The genes are TRBV28 and TRBJ2-7; 9 bases map to TRBD2. This CDR3 spans 16 amino acids. J gave up 7 bases and V 6 bases, and 16 bases lay outside the gene matches. Per the germline V gene, CDR1 is MDHEN and CDR2 is SYDVKM. The CDR3 reads CASRPSLAGIYNEQYF. CDR3 DNA sequence: TGTGCCAGCAGACCCAGTCTAGCGGGGATATACAATGAGCAGTACTTC.

The chain joins TRBV29-1 to TRBJ1-1, with D tentatively TRBD1 (5 bases). Germline assignment: CDR1 SQVTM and CDR2 ANQGSEA. V was pared by 7 bases and J by 4 bases, with 16 bases between. This CDR3 has 13 amino acids. The CDR3 DNA reads as TGCAGCGCCGATCAAGGGGTTGCCACTGAAGCTTTCTTT. Amino acids: CSADQGVATEAFF. Filled out from reference TRBV29-1 and TRBJ1-1, the complete variable domain reads SAVISQKPSRDICQRGTSLTIQCQVDSQVTMMFWYRQQPGQSLTLIATANQGSEATYESGFVIDKFPISRPNLTFSTLTVSNMSPEDSSIYLCSADQGVATEAFFGQGTRLTVV.

There are many counts of this clonotype. V usage is TRBV7-2 and J usage is TRBJ2-7; D unclear. The CDR3 runs to 12 residues. CDR1 is SGHTA and CDR2 is FQGNSA in the germline V gene. Trimming pared 5 bases from V and 5 bases from J, leaving 10 bases between. For the CDR3, the DNA is TGTGCCAGCAGCCCCAGTTGGGACGAGCAGTACTTC. It is translated as CASSPSWDEQYF.